This TCR beta chain comes out of a study of memory CD4+ T cells and cytomegalovirus serostatus. Study-wide context: This sample comes from healthy Belgian adults, 8 to 10 CMV seropositive, roughly 22 seronegative.

Sequencing was performed with immunoSEQ multiplex PCR; in TCRdb, only in-frame clones are kept and a portion is missing. Counted here are under 85,000 clones, just under 80% occurring once; the ten biggest clones make up approximately 2.4%. In regard to this clone: The antigen remains undetermined.

Single viable CD3+CD4+CD8-CD45RO+ cells were sorted as the memory CD4+ T cells. General study points: A US-trained random forest predicted CMV serostatus with median AUC around 0.9.

In germline, CDR1 is GTSNPN, CDR2 SVGIG (reference sequence). Losses at the gene ends were 3 bases for V and 15 bases for J; bases not matched to a gene: 21. The CDR3 covers 16 residues. The sample was memory CD4+ T cells from blood. This chain joins TRBV30 and TRBJ2-1, with 9 nucleotides matching TRBD1. This TCR was recovered from an adult in good health and CMV-seropositive. The CDR3 sequence is CAWSGAHGTGIPLGFF. The CDR3 bases are TGTGCCTGGAGCGGGGCGCACGGGACAGGGATACCCCTGGGGTTCTTC. Full variable domain (remainder filled in from reference TRBV30 and TRBJ2-1): SQTIHQWPATLVQPVGSPLSLECTVEGTSNPNLYWYRQAAGRGLQLLFYSVGIGQISSEVPQNLSASRPQDRQFILSSKKLLLSDSGFYLCAWSGAHGTGIPLGFFGPGTRLTVL.